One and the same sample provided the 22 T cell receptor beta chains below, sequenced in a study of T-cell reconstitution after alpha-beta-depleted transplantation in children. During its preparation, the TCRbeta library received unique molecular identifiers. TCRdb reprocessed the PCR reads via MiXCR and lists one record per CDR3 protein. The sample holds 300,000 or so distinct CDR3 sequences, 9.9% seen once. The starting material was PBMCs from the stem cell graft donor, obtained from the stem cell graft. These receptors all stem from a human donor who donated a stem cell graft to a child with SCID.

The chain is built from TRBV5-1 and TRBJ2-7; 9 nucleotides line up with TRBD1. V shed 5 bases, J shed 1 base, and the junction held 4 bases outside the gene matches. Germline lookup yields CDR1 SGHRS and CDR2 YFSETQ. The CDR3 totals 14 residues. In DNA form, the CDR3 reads TGCGCCAGCAGAAACAGGGGGCTATCCTACGAGCAGTACTTC. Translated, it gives CASRNRGLSYEQYF.

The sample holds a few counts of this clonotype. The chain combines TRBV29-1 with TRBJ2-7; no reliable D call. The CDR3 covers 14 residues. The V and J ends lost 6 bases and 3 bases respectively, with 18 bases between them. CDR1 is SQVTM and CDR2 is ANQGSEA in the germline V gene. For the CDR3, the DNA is TGCAGCGTCGACCAAACGGGTATGGGCTACGAGCAGTACTTC. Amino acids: CSVDQTGMGYEQYF.

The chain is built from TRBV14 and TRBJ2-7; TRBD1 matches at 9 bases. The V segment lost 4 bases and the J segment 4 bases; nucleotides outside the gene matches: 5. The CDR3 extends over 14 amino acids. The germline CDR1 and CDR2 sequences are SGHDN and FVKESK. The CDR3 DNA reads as TGTGCCAGCAGCCGAGACAGGGGGACGTACGAGCAGTACTTC. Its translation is CASSRDRGTYEQYF.

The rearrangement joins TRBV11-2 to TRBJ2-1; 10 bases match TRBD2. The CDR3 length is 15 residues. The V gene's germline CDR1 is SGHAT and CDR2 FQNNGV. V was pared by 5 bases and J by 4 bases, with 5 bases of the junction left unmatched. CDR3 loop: CASSPGTSEYNEQFF. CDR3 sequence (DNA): TGTGCCAGCAGCCCCGGGACTAGCGAATACAATGAGCAGTTCTTC.

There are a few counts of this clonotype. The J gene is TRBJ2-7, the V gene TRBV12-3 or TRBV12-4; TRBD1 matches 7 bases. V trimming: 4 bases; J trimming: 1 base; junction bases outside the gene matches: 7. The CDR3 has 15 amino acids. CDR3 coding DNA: TGTGCCAGCAGTTCACGACAGGGCTTATCCTACGAGCAGTACTTC. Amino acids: CASSSRQGLSYEQYF.

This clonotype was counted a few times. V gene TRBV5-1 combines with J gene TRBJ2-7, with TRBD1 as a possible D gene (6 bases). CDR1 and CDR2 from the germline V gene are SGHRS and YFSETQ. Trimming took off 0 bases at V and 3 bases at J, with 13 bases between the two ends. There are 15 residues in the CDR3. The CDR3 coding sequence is TGCGCCAGCAGCTTGGTGGCAGGGGATCTCTACGAGCAGTACTTC. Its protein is CASSLVAGDLYEQYF.

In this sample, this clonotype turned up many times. The CDR3 bases are TGTGCCAGCTCACGGGGTATTCAAGAGACCCAGTACTTC. This gives the protein CASSRGIQETQYF. V is TRBV18 and J is TRBJ2-5; D remains unclear. CDR1 is KGHSH, CDR2 LQKENI, per germline. The CDR3 is made up of 13 amino acids. V lost 4 bases and J lost 2, with 8 bases in between.

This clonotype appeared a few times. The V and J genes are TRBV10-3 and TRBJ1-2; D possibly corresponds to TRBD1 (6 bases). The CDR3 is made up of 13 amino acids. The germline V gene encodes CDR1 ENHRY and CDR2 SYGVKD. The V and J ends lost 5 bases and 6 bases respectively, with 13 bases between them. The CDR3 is CAISRQQGHGYTF. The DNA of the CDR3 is TGTGCCATCAGTCGGCAACAGGGACATGGCTACACCTTC.

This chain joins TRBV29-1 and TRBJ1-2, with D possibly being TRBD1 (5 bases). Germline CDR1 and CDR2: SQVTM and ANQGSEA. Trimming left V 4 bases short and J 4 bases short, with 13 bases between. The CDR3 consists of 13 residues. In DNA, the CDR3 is TGCAGCGTTGCTCCGGGGCTCGGCTATGGCTACACCTTC. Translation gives CSVAPGLGYGYTF.

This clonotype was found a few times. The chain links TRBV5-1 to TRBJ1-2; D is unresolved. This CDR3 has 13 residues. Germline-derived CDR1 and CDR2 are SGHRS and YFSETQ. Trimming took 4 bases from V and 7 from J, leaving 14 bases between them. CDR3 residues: CASSPSGDSGYTF. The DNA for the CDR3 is TGCGCCAGCAGCCCTTCCGGCGACTCTGGCTACACCTTC.

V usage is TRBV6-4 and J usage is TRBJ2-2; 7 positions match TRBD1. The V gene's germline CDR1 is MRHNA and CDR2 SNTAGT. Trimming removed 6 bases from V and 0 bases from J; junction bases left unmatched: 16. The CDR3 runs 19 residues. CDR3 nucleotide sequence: TGTGCCAGCAGAAACCCGACAGGGAGCTACGAGACGAACACCGGGGAGCTGTTTTTT. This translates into CASRNPTGSYETNTGELFF.

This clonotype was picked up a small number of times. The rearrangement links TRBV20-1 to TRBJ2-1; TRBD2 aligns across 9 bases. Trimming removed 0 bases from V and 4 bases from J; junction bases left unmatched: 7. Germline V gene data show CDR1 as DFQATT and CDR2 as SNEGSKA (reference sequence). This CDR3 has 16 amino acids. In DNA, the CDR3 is TGCAGTGCTAGAGATGTAGCGGGGGAGATATACAATGAGCAGTTCTTC. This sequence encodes CSARDVAGEIYNEQFF.

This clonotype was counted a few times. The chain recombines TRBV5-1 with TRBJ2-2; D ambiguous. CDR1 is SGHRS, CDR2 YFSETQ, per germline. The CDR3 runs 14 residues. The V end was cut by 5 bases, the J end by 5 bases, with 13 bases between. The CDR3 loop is CASRPDATTGELFF. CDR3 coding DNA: TGCGCCAGCAGACCCGACGCGACAACCGGGGAGCTGTTTTTT.

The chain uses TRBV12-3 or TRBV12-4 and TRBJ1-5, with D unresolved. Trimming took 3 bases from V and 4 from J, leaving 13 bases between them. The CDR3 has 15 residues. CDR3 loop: CASSLGSIGNQPQHF. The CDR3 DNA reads TGTGCCAGCAGTTTGGGATCGATCGGGAATCAGCCCCAGCATTTT.

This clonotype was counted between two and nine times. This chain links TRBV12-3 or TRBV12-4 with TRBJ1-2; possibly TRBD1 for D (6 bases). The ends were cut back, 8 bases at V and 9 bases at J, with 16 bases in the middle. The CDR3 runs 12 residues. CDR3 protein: CASVLQGSSYTF. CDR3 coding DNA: TGTGCCAGCGTTTTACAGGGTAGCAGCTACACCTTC.

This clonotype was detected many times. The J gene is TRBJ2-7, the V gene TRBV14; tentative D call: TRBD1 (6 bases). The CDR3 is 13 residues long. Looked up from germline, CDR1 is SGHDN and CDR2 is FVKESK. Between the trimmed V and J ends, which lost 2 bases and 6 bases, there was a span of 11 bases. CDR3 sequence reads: CASSQLTGAEQYF. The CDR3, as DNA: TGTGCCAGCAGCCAACTGACAGGAGCCGAGCAGTACTTC.

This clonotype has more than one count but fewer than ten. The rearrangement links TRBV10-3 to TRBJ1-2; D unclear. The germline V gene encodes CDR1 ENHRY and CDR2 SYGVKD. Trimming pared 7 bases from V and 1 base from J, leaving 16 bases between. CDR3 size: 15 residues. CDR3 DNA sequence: TGTGCCATCAAGTACTCCCCAAGCGGTAACTATGGCTACACCTTC. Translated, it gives CAIKYSPSGNYGYTF.

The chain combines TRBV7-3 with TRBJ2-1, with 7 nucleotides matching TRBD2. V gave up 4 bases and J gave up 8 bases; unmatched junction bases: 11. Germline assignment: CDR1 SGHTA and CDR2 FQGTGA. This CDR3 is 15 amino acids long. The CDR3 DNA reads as TGTGCCAGCAGCTGTCCGGGACTACCTATCGATGAGCAGTTCTTC. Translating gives CASSCPGLPIDEQFF.

In nucleotides, the CDR3 is TGTGCCAGCAGCCCACCGGGCCACACTGAAGCTTTCTTT. Translation gives CASSPPGHTEAFF. The rearrangement joins TRBV7-2 to TRBJ1-1; no clear D gene. The V end lost 5 bases, the J end lost 3 bases, and 10 bases lay between the germline ends. The CDR3 is 13 residues long. Germline V lookup: CDR1 SGHTA, CDR2 FQGNSA.

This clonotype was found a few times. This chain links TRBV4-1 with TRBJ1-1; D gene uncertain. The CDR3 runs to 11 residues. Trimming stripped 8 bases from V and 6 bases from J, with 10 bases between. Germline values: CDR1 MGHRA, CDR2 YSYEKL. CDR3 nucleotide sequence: TGCGCCAGCGGTGGGGAGGCTGAAGCTTTCTTT. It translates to CASGGEAEAFF.

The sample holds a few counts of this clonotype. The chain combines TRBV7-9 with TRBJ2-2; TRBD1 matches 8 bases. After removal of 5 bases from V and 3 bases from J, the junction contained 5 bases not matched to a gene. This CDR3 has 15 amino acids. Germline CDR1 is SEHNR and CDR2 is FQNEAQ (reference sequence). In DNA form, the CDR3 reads TGTGCCAGCAGCCCAGGGGGCAGGGACACCGGGGAGCTGTTTTTT. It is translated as CASSPGGRDTGELFF.

The CDR3 region has the DNA TGTGCCAGCAGCCAAGGGGTCGGGATCGTCGAGCAGTACTTC. This translates into CASSQGVGIVEQYF. The chain couples TRBV4-2 to TRBJ2-7; perhaps TRBD2 as D (5 bases). The CDR3 has 14 amino acids. Trimming pared 1 base from V and 6 bases from J, leaving 13 bases between. Germline values: CDR1 LGHNA, CDR2 YNFKEQ.